This entry lists 29 T cell receptor beta chains sequenced from one sample in a study of beta chain features in type 1 diabetes. TCRB transcripts that were expressed got sequenced, as all of the isolated RNA had been reverse transcribed. The table came from immunoSEQ multiplex PCR; TCRdb's copy has only in-frame clones and leaves some out. The table lists under 900,000 clones, roughly 17% of them singletons. The sequenced material came from naive CD4+ T cells from blood. These receptor sequences come from a woman between 18 and 29 years old in good health.

This clone appeared a few times. This chain links TRBV5-1 with TRBJ1-1, with D tentatively TRBD1 (5 bases). This CDR3 region has 16 residues. Trimming left V 3 bases short and J 4 bases short, with 19 bases between. CDR1 is SGHRS and CDR2 is YFSETQ in the germline V gene. CDR3 sequence (DNA): TGCGCCAGCAGCTACACTCTCCGGACAACGCCCACTGAAGCTTTCTTT. This sequence encodes CASSYTLRTTPTEAFF.

This chain joins TRBV18 and TRBJ2-1; 7 nucleotides agree with TRBD1. Looked up from germline, CDR1 is KGHSH and CDR2 is LQKENI. CDR3 length: 17 amino acids. V lost 1 base and J lost 6; bases outside the gene matches: 12. The chain's CDR3 is CASSPLPIMDRINEQFF. For the CDR3, the DNA is TGTGCCAGCTCACCACTACCGATAATGGACAGGATCAATGAGCAGTTCTTC. Combining the CDR3 with reference TRBV18 and TRBJ2-1 gives the whole variable domain NAGVMQNPRHLVRRRGQEARLRCSPMKGHSHVYWYRQLPEEGLKFMVYLQKENIIDESGMPKERFSAEFPKEGPSILRIQQVVRGDSAAYFCASSPLPIMDRINEQFFGPGTRLTVL.

This clone was seen a few times. The chain recombines TRBV7-9 with TRBJ2-3, with unresolved D. The V gene lost 1 base and the J gene lost 8 bases, with 7 bases spanning the gap. The CDR3 length is 12 residues. From germline, CDR1 is SEHNR and CDR2 FQNEAQ (reference sequence). CDR3 in DNA: TGTGCCAGCAGCTTAGATTTAGGTACGCAGTATTTT. Its protein product is CASSLDLGTQYF.

This chain links TRBV14 with TRBJ2-1; possible D gene TRBD1, 6 bases. CDR1 is SGHDN and CDR2 is FVKESK in the germline V gene. The CDR3 loop spans 14 amino acids. V was shortened by 3 bases and J by 10 bases, with 16 bases between the two germline ends. CDR3 nucleotides: TGTGCCAGCAGCCAGGGCTTCTCAGGGGTCGAGCAGTTCTTC. Residues: CASSQGFSGVEQFF.

There are a few counts of this clone. V gene TRBV9 combines with J gene TRBJ2-2; 9 bases fit TRBD2. The CDR3 is 18 amino acids. The germline CDR1 and CDR2 sequences are SGDLS and YYNGEE. V shed 0 bases and J 0 bases; nucleotides not matched to a gene: 6. Here the CDR3 reads CASSVALAGIANTGELFF. Here the CDR3 DNA reads TGTGCCAGCAGCGTAGCACTAGCGGGCATCGCGAACACCGGGGAGCTGTTTTTT.

The V call is TRBV7-2, the J call TRBJ2-5; 7 bases are shared with TRBD2. The J call is uncertain, as TRBJ2-7 better fits the DNA end. Germline lookup yields CDR1 SGHTA and CDR2 FQGNSA. The CDR3 loop spans 14 amino acids. This chain's CDR3 is CASSSSGSSYEQYF. The CDR3 coding sequence is TGTGCCAGCAGCTCTAGCGGATCCTCCTACGAGCAGTACTTC.

A word on this clone: Other DNA sequences in this specimen translate into the identical CDR3. This rearrangement joins TRBV28 to TRBJ2-5, with no clear D. The CDR3 length is 13 residues. Germline V CDR1 and CDR2: MDHEN, SYDVKM. The ends were cut back, 3 bases at V and 5 bases at J, with 10 bases in the middle. The CDR3 DNA sequence: TGTGCCAGCAGTTTTGGTGGCAGGGAGACCCAGTACTTC. Translating it yields CASSFGGRETQYF.

J is TRBJ2-5 and V is TRBV7-2; no definite D call. The CDR3 loop spans 13 amino acids. Germline V CDR1 and CDR2: SGHTA, FQGNSA. Trimming removed 2 bases from V and 14 bases from J, with 18 bases in between. CDR3 sequence (DNA): TGTGCCAGCAGCTTATTTGGCTCAATGGGAACTTACTTC. Encoded protein: CASSLFGSMGTYF.

This clone showed up just a few times. J is TRBJ2-7 and V is TRBV4-2, with D unresolved. Germline V lookup: CDR1 LGHNA, CDR2 YNFKEQ. V lost 0 bases and J lost 3, with 6 bases in between. This CDR3 spans 13 amino acids. This chain's CDR3 is CASSQEAHYEQYF. The CDR3 coding sequence is TGTGCCAGCAGCCAAGAGGCCCACTACGAGCAGTACTTC.

V usage is TRBV5-1 and J usage is TRBJ1-4, with a tentative D call TRBD1 (6 bases). The CDR3 contains 13 residues. V lost 4 bases to trimming and J lost 8 bases, with 12 bases between them. Germline V lookup: CDR1 SGHRS, CDR2 YFSETQ. CDR3 amino acids: CASSVGQKEKLFF. The CDR3 region has the DNA TGCGCCAGCAGCGTGGGACAAAAGGAAAAACTGTTTTTT.

This clone was seen only a few times. This rearrangement joins TRBV4-1 to TRBJ1-2, with D possibly matching TRBD1 (5 bases). This CDR3 spans 21 amino acids. V was clipped by 4 bases and J by 8 bases, with 38 bases between them. Germline V gene data show CDR1 as MGHRA and CDR2 as YSYEKL. CDR3 in amino acids: CASSLLVDRKDNRGKKRGYTF. The CDR3 DNA follows: TGCGCCAGCAGCCTTCTGGTTGATCGTAAGGACAACCGGGGGAAAAAGCGAGGCTACACCTTC.

In this sample, this clone turned up a few times. The chain carries TRBV19 and TRBJ2-7; unclear D gene. The CDR3 is 14 amino acids. Germline CDR1 is LNHDA and CDR2 is SQIVND (reference sequence). V shed 5 bases and J shed 1 base, with 12 bases lying between them. CDR3 amino acids: CASSRQSDSYEQYF. CDR3 sequence (DNA): TGTGCCAGTAGTCGGCAGTCCGATTCCTACGAGCAGTACTTC.

This clone was counted between two and nine times. The genes are TRBV25-1 and TRBJ2-5; 7 bases agree with TRBD1. The V gene end was trimmed by 4 bases and the J gene end by 7 bases; junction bases not matched to a gene: 9. Germline CDR1 and CDR2: MGHDK and SYGVNS. The CDR3 is 14 amino acids. The CDR3 reads CASSATGAGGTQYF. As DNA, the CDR3 is TGTGCCAGCAGTGCCACAGGGGCAGGTGGGACCCAGTACTTC.

Only a few counts were recorded for this clone. The rearrangement uses TRBV5-1 and TRBJ2-1; no firm D call. The CDR3 extends over 14 amino acids. Germline CDR1 is SGHRS and CDR2 is YFSETQ. Trimming left V 1 base short and J 0 bases short, with 5 bases between. DNA of the CDR3: TGCGCCAGCAGCTTGCCAAACTCCTACAATGAGCAGTTCTTC. It codes for CASSLPNSYNEQFF.

V is TRBV7-9 and J is TRBJ2-7; 7 bases are shared with TRBD2. Germline V gene sequence: CDR1 SEHNR, CDR2 FQNEAQ (reference sequence). J was trimmed by 3 bases and V by 4 bases; bases with no gene match: 6. This CDR3 contains 14 residues. This CDR3 is CASSSSGPYYEQYF. CDR3 nucleotide sequence: TGTGCCAGCAGCTCTAGCGGACCTTACTACGAGCAGTACTTC.

The chain has TRBV11-2 and TRBJ2-5; TRBD2 agrees at 9 bases. CDR3 length: 17 amino acids. V lost 1 base and J lost 4; bases outside the gene matches: 10. CDR1 SGHAT and CDR2 FQNNGV come from the germline V gene. CDR3 coding DNA: TGTGCCAGCAGCTTAGTGGTAGCGGGAGAACGTCGAGAGACCCAGTACTTC. Amino acid sequence: CASSLVVAGERRETQYF.

J is TRBJ1-6 and V is TRBV7-9, with unresolved D. The germline V gene encodes CDR1 SEHNR and CDR2 FQNEAQ (reference sequence). Trimming removed 1 base at V and 5 bases at J, with 0 bases between. CDR3 length: 12 residues. Here the CDR3 reads CASSLDNSPLHF. The CDR3 DNA sequence: TGTGCCAGCAGCTTAGATAATTCACCCCTCCACTTT.

This clone was recorded a few times. This sample includes further DNA sequences coding for the same CDR3. This chain joins TRBV5-1 and TRBJ2-2; TRBD2 matches at 8 bases. The CDR3 is 16 residues long. In germline, CDR1 is SGHRS, CDR2 YFSETQ. V dropped 4 bases and J dropped 0; count of bases not matched to a gene: 5. CDR3 coding DNA: TGCGCCAGCAGCCTAGGACTAGCCTCGAACACCGGGGAGCTGTTTTTT. Its protein product is CASSLGLASNTGELFF.

The sample holds a few counts of this clone. V usage is TRBV7-2 and J usage is TRBJ2-1; 8 nucleotides match TRBD2. Germline trimming cut 6 bases from V and 4 bases from J; bases unmatched to any gene: 11. This CDR3 region has 16 residues. Germline CDR1 is SGHTA and CDR2 is FQGNSA. The CDR3, as DNA: TGTGCCAGCAGTCTTCAGGGACTAGTAGGTTACAATGAGCAGTTCTTC. Amino acids: CASSLQGLVGYNEQFF.

V and J are TRBV7-6 and TRBJ2-1, with 8 bases identical to TRBD2. J lost 5 bases, V lost 4 bases, and 16 bases had no gene match. The germline V gene encodes CDR1 SGHVS and CDR2 FNYEAQ. The CDR3 has 18 residues. The CDR3: CASSSRLVAGGNDNEQFF. The DNA of the CDR3 is TGTGCCAGCAGCTCGCGTCTGGTTGCGGGAGGCAATGACAATGAGCAGTTCTTC.

The V gene is TRBV6-6, the J gene TRBJ2-4, with D possibly being TRBD1 (6 bases). The CDR3 runs 16 residues. Germline V gives CDR1 MNHNY, CDR2 SVGAGI (reference sequence). V lost 0 bases, J lost 4 bases, and 13 bases lay in between. CDR3 sequence (DNA): TGTGCCAGCAGTTACTCCTGGGGGCAGGGAAAAAACATTCAGTACTTC. This translates into CASSYSWGQGKNIQYF.

In this sample, this clone turned up a few times. This rearrangement joins TRBV7-9 to TRBJ2-5, with a possible D match to TRBD2 (6 bases). This CDR3 contains 18 residues. Germline V gene sequence: CDR1 SEHNR, CDR2 FQNEAQ (reference sequence). Trimming shortened V by 5 bases and J by 5 bases, and 27 bases separated the two germline ends. The CDR3: CASSPRLRRRGRGETQYF. For the CDR3, the DNA is TGTGCCAGCAGCCCCCGATTAAGGAGGAGGGGACGGGGGGAGACCCAGTACTTC. The full variable domain, in which reference TRBV7-9 and TRBJ2-5 provide the parts outside the CDR3, is DTGVSQNPRHKITKRGQNVTFRCDPISEHNRLYWYRQTLGQGPEFLTYFQNEAQLEKSRLLSDRFSAERPKGSFSTLEIQRTEQGDSAMYLCASSPRLRRRGRGETQYFGPGTRLLVL.

This clone was counted only a few times. The chain uses TRBV6-6 and TRBJ2-7; no clear D. The CDR3 length is 14 residues. Trimming cost V 0 bases and J 4 bases, with 10 bases left between them. Germline CDR1 MNHNY, CDR2 SVGAGI (reference sequence). The CDR3 loop reads CASSYSPQMYEQYF. In nucleotides, the CDR3 is TGTGCCAGCAGTTACTCTCCGCAGATGTACGAGCAGTACTTC.

V and J are TRBV5-1 and TRBJ2-5; 15 bases align to TRBD2. The CDR3 has 15 residues. Germline trimming cut 4 bases from V and 4 bases from J; bases unmatched to any gene: 2. Per germline, CDR1 SGHRS and CDR2 YFSETQ. The CDR3 nucleotides are TGCGCCAGCAGCCCGGGACTAGCGGGAGGAGAGACCCAGTACTTC. Its protein is CASSPGLAGGETQYF.

This clone was observed a few times. V and J are TRBV29-1 and TRBJ2-5; TRBD2 is a possible D gene (5 bases). Near its end, the DNA agrees better with TRBJ2-7, so the J call may be wrong. Germline V CDR1 and CDR2: SQVTM, ANQGSEA. This CDR3 is built from 14 residues. CDR3 sequence: CSVGPGVPSYEQYF. CDR3 nucleotide sequence: TGCAGCGTTGGCCCCGGGGTTCCCTCCTACGAGCAGTACTTC.

The chain carries TRBV25-1 and TRBJ2-1; D may match TRBD1 or TRBD2 (5 bases each). Germline CDR1 and CDR2: MGHDK and SYGVNS. Trimming removed 2 bases at V and 12 bases at J, with 14 bases between. This CDR3 spans 13 amino acids. CDR3 region: CASSERGADGQFF. CDR3 sequence (DNA): TGTGCCAGCAGTGAAAGGGGAGCCGATGGGCAGTTCTTC. The whole variable domain, filled in from reference TRBV25-1 and TRBJ2-1, reads EADIYQTPRYLVIGTGKKITLECSQTMGHDKMYWYQQDPGMELHLIHYSYGVNSTEKGDLSSESTVSRIRTEHFPLTLESARPSHTSQYLCASSERGADGQFFGPGTRLTVL.

The V call is TRBV7-9, the J call TRBJ2-7, with D possibly matching TRBD2 (6 bases). The V end lost 5 bases, the J end lost 2 bases, and 16 bases lay between the germline ends. The CDR3 length is 15 residues. The V gene's germline CDR1 is SEHNR and CDR2 FQNEAQ (reference sequence). CDR3 coding DNA: TGTGCCAGCAGCGGAGGGGCGGGAATGCCCTACGAGCAGTACTTC. Translated: CASSGGAGMPYEQYF.

The chain has TRBV5-4 and TRBJ1-1, with TRBD1 as a possible D gene (5 bases). V lost 10 bases, J lost 5 bases, and 24 bases lay in between. The CDR3 extends over 15 amino acids. From germline, CDR1 is SGHNT and CDR2 YYREEE (reference sequence). The CDR3: CASQDSGGFGTEAFF. DNA for the CDR3: TGTGCCTCCCAAGACAGCGGGGGATTTGGGACTGAAGCTTTCTTT.

The CDR3 spells CASSYSSRGGDTQYF. The CDR3, as DNA: TGTGCCAGCAGTTACTCGTCGCGGGGCGGAGATACGCAGTATTTT. This chain connects TRBV6-5 to TRBJ2-3; a weak D match, TRBD2 (6 bases). The CDR3 covers 15 residues. V was clipped by 0 bases and J by 5 bases, with 12 bases between them. The germline CDR1 and CDR2 sequences are MNHEY and SVGAGI.